These 30 T cell receptor beta chains were sequenced from one sample in a study of blood T cell repertoires in COVID-19. Data came from immunoSEQ multiplex PCR; TCRdb stores just in-frame clones and leaves some out. The profile shows about 330,000 clones, over 75% of them singletons. Material for sequencing was PBMCs or T cells enriched from blood (not recorded which). The origin of the receptors is a woman between 25 and 40 years old who had recovered from COVID-19.

V is TRBV7-9 and J is TRBJ2-5; D is unresolved. The germline CDR1 and CDR2 sequences are SEHNR and FQNEAQ (reference sequence). The CDR3 has 13 amino acids. V gave up 1 base and J gave up 3 bases, with 6 bases separating them. In DNA, the CDR3 is TGTGCCAGCAGCTTAGGTACGGAAGAGACCCAGTACTTC. Translation: CASSLGTEETQYF.

J is TRBJ2-1 and V is TRBV15; 7 nucleotides agree with TRBD2. The CDR3 has 14 amino acids. V dropped 1 base and J dropped 6; count of bases not matched to a gene: 3. CDR1 LNHNV and CDR2 YYDKDF come from the germline V gene (reference sequence). CDR3 sequence reads: CATSRGGLPNEQFF. The CDR3 nucleotides are TGTGCCACCAGCAGAGGGGGACTACCCAATGAGCAGTTCTTC.

Details on this clone: Additional DNA sequences in this sample encode the identical CDR3. The CDR3 sequence: CASSLGQGHGYTF. CDR3 bases: TGTGCCAGCAGCTTAGGACAGGGCCATGGCTACACCTTC. This rearrangement joins TRBV7-9 to TRBJ1-2; 7 nucleotides match TRBD1. The CDR3 contains 13 residues. The ends lost 1 base at V and 6 bases at J; junction bases unmatched: 2. CDR1 SEHNR and CDR2 FQNEAQ come from the germline V gene (reference sequence).

The rearrangement links TRBV5-1 to TRBJ2-3; 10 bases line up with TRBD2. V lost 3 bases to trimming and J lost 3 bases; unmatched junction nucleotides: 10. CDR1 is SGHRS and CDR2 is YFSETQ in the germline V gene. This CDR3 is 17 amino acids long. The CDR3 here is CASSYRAASGGTDTQYF. The CDR3, as DNA: TGCGCCAGCAGCTACCGGGCGGCTAGCGGGGGTACAGATACGCAGTATTTT.

The table lists this clone with a count of one. The chain recombines TRBV7-9 with TRBJ2-1, with 8 bases lining up with TRBD2. The CDR3 spans 16 residues. In germline, CDR1 is SEHNR, CDR2 FQNEAQ (reference sequence). The trim removed 6 bases at V and 0 bases at J, leaving 7 bases unmatched. The CDR3 is CASSRSGGSSYNEQFF. The CDR3 DNA reads as TGTGCCAGCAGTCGCAGCGGGGGCAGCTCCTACAATGAGCAGTTCTTC.

The CDR3 DNA sequence: TGTGCCAGCACTTCAGGCGGGGGAGGAGCTTTCTTT. Amino acid sequence: CASTSGGGGAFF. The V call is TRBV6-6, the J call TRBJ1-1, with D perhaps TRBD1 (5 bases). The CDR3 length is 12 residues. V shed 7 bases and J shed 10 bases, with 16 bases lying between them. Germline CDR1 MNHNY, CDR2 SVGAGI (reference sequence).

This clone was seen only a few times. V is TRBV6-5 and J is TRBJ2-2, with TRBD2 matching 7 bases. Trimming cost V 6 bases and J 2 bases; bases outside gene matches: 3. CDR3 length equals 14 residues. Germline loops: CDR1 MNHEY, CDR2 SVGAGI. CDR3 in amino acids: CASRRGTNTGELFF. The CDR3, as DNA: TGTGCCAGCAGGCGGGGGACTAACACCGGGGAGCTGTTTTTT.

The CDR3 region has the DNA TGTGCCAGCAGTGAACCAGGGATACCTCACGAGCAGTACTTC. It specifies CASSEPGIPHEQYF. This chain links TRBV6-1 with TRBJ2-7; weak D call: TRBD1 (5 bases). V was clipped by 2 bases and J by 5 bases, with 13 bases between them. This CDR3 has 14 residues. CDR1 is MNHNS and CDR2 is SASEGT in the germline V gene.

This chain links TRBV30 with TRBJ2-7, with D possibly matching TRBD1 (5 bases). Looked up from germline, CDR1 is GTSNPN and CDR2 is SVGIG (reference sequence). V was trimmed by 1 base and J by 4 bases, leaving 26 bases between them. The CDR3 totals 18 residues. The DNA of the CDR3 is TGTGCCTGGAGTGCCCCCTTAAGTGGACAACCTAACCCTTACGAGCAGTACTTC. Its protein is CAWSAPLSGQPNPYEQYF.

This clone turned up a few times. The CDR3 bases are TGTGCCATCAGTGCTGCTAGCGGGGGGGCCTCCGGGGAGCTGTTTTTT. It codes for CAISAASGGASGELFF. The J gene is TRBJ2-2, the V gene TRBV10-3, with 12 bases aligning to TRBD2. V lost 4 bases to trimming and J lost 6 bases; unmatched junction nucleotides: 6. The CDR3 sequence is 16 residues long. Germline-derived CDR1 and CDR2 are ENHRY and SYGVKD.

The rearrangement joins TRBV11-3 to TRBJ2-5, with TRBD1 matching 9 bases. Germline assignment: CDR1 SGHNT and CDR2 YENEEA. The CDR3 totals 15 residues. V was clipped by 4 bases and J by 2 bases; unmatched bases: 5. The CDR3 sequence: CASSSGQGIQETQYF. CDR3 sequence (DNA): TGTGCCAGCAGCTCTGGACAGGGGATACAAGAGACCCAGTACTTC.

The chain links TRBV2 to TRBJ1-2; 9 nucleotides align to TRBD1. This CDR3 has 14 amino acids. J was trimmed by 7 bases and V by 6 bases; bases with no gene match: 9. CDR1 and CDR2 (germline): SNHLY, FYNNEI. CDR3 loop: CASSTTGTGLGYTF. For the CDR3, the DNA is TGTGCCAGCAGCACGACCGGGACAGGGCTTGGCTACACCTTC.

CDR3 amino acids: CASSSPLTSGGKNIQYF. CDR3 nucleotide sequence: TGTGCCAGCAGCTCCCCACTGACTAGCGGGGGGAAAAACATTCAGTACTTC. V is TRBV7-9 and J is TRBJ2-4, with TRBD2 identical over 13 bases. Germline V CDR1 and CDR2: SEHNR, FQNEAQ (reference sequence). The CDR3 has 17 residues. The trim removed 4 bases at V and 4 bases at J, leaving 7 bases unmatched.

V usage is TRBV5-1 and J usage is TRBJ2-2; D may be TRBD1 (5 bases). Germline V gene data show CDR1 as SGHRS and CDR2 as YFSETQ. Trimming pared 3 bases from V and 6 bases from J, leaving 12 bases between. The CDR3 runs to 14 residues. This CDR3 is CASSSTAGSGELFF. The CDR3 DNA follows: TGCGCCAGCAGCTCCACCGCAGGGTCCGGGGAGCTGTTTTTT.

This clone showed up just once. This chain connects TRBV12-5 to TRBJ1-6, with a possible D match to TRBD1 (6 bases). Germline lookup yields CDR1 LGHNT and CDR2 FRNRAP. The CDR3 has 14 residues. Trimming shortened V by 3 bases and J by 10 bases, and 13 bases separated the two germline ends. This chain's CDR3 is CASGFGRGGSPLHF. The CDR3 region has the DNA TGTGCTAGTGGTTTCGGCAGGGGAGGGTCACCCCTCCACTTT.

The CDR3 spells CASSLVQGMGEAFF. The CDR3 DNA follows: TGTGCCAGCAGCTTGGTCCAGGGGATGGGTGAAGCTTTCTTT. This chain uses TRBV5-4 with TRBJ1-1; TRBD1 might be the D (6 bases). The V gene lost 0 bases and the J gene lost 7 bases, with 13 bases spanning the gap. The CDR3 loop spans 14 amino acids. Per the germline V gene, CDR1 is SGHNT and CDR2 is YYREEE (reference sequence).

CDR3 in amino acids: CASSSDRLGDIQYF. The CDR3 DNA sequence: TGTGCCAGCAGCTCCGACAGGTTGGGAGACATTCAGTACTTC. V and J are TRBV7-9 and TRBJ2-4; possibly TRBD1 for D (6 bases). This CDR3 spans 14 amino acids. Trimming stripped 4 bases from V and 8 bases from J, with 15 bases between. Per the germline V gene, CDR1 is SEHNR and CDR2 is FQNEAQ (reference sequence).

The chain combines TRBV28 with TRBJ2-1, with D possibly TRBD2 on 5 matching bases. CDR1 is MDHEN and CDR2 is SYDVKM in the germline V gene. This CDR3 has 12 residues. The V end was cut by 5 bases, the J end by 12 bases, with 14 bases between. DNA of the CDR3: TGTGCCAGCAGTGCCGGACTCGGCCCGCAGTTCTTC. It specifies CASSAGLGPQFF.

The rearrangement links TRBV5-4 to TRBJ2-3, with TRBD2 identical over 8 bases. V was clipped by 5 bases and J by 0 bases; unmatched bases: 8. Germline values: CDR1 SGHNT, CDR2 YYREEE (reference sequence). This CDR3 is built from 16 residues. CDR3 in amino acids: CASSFGLALSTDTQYF. CDR3 nucleotides: TGTGCCAGCAGTTTCGGACTAGCCTTAAGCACAGATACGCAGTATTTT.

This chain connects TRBV20-1 to TRBJ1-2, with D maybe TRBD1 (6 bases). Per germline, CDR1 DFQATT and CDR2 SNEGSKA (reference sequence). V was trimmed by 3 bases and J by 4 bases, leaving 24 bases between them. The CDR3 spans 17 residues. The CDR3: CSASLMGQGSLGYGYTF. The CDR3 DNA reads TGCAGTGCTAGTTTAATGGGGCAGGGGAGCCTAGGCTATGGCTACACCTTC.

The chain uses TRBV19 and TRBJ2-3; 7 bases are a match to TRBD1. Germline V gene sequence: CDR1 LNHDA, CDR2 SQIVND (reference sequence). J was trimmed by 4 bases and V by 0 bases; bases with no gene match: 7. The CDR3 sequence is 16 residues long. CDR3 nucleotide sequence: TGTGCCAGTAGTATAGATCGATGGCAGGGGGCAGATACGCAGTATTTT. This translates into CASSIDRWQGADTQYF.

The CDR3 nucleotides are TGCAGTGCTAGTCTGGACAGGGCAACTAATGAAAAACTGTTTTTT. It encodes CSASLDRATNEKLFF. The V call is TRBV20-1, the J call TRBJ1-4; 8 bases are a match to TRBD1. V lost 3 bases, J lost 0 bases, and 3 bases stayed unmatched. The CDR3 spans 15 residues. Germline CDR1 is DFQATT and CDR2 is SNEGSKA (reference sequence).

The chain has TRBV7-8 and TRBJ1-2; a weak D match, TRBD1 (5 bases). This CDR3 spans 14 amino acids. Germline-derived CDR1 and CDR2 are SGHVS and FQNEAQ. Trimming took off 3 bases at V and 7 bases at J, with 15 bases between the two ends. Written as DNA, the CDR3 is TGTGCCAGCAGCTTCCCGACAGATGTTGGTGGCTACACCTTC. Residues: CASSFPTDVGGYTF.

A word on this clone: The sample has other DNA sequences that encode this CDR3 too. J is TRBJ2-3 and V is TRBV10-1; TRBD2 might be the D (5 bases). There are 14 residues in the CDR3. Trimming pared 6 bases from V and 0 bases from J, leaving 10 bases between. Germline loops: CDR1 WNHNN, CDR2 SYGVQD (reference sequence). The CDR3 DNA follows: TGCGCCAGCAGCCCTCGGGGTAGCACAGATACGCAGTATTTT. Its translation: CASSPRGSTDTQYF.

The chain is built from TRBV7-2 and TRBJ2-3; possible D gene TRBD2, 5 bases. Germline-derived CDR1 and CDR2 are SGHTA and FQGNSA. Trimming shortened V by 4 bases and J by 0 bases, and 8 bases separated the two germline ends. The CDR3 sequence is 14 residues long. This chain's CDR3 is CASSYRTSTDTQYF. CDR3 in DNA: TGTGCCAGCAGCTACCGGACTAGCACAGATACGCAGTATTTT.

The gene calls are TRBV5-1 and TRBJ1-3, with D perhaps TRBD1 (5 bases). V was cut by 3 bases and J by 4 bases, with 11 bases left in between. CDR3 length: 14 amino acids. The germline CDR1 and CDR2 sequences are SGHRS and YFSETQ. CDR3 DNA sequence: TGCGCCAGCAGCTCCGATGACAGCGGAAACACCATATATTTT. It specifies CASSSDDSGNTIYF.

The CDR3, as DNA: TGTGCCAGCAGTACAGGGGTGGCCTATAATTCACCCCTCCACTTT. Protein product: CASSTGVAYNSPLHF. The V gene is TRBV7-2, the J gene TRBJ1-6; 7 nucleotides line up with TRBD1. CDR1 SGHTA and CDR2 FQGNSA come from the germline V gene. The CDR3 is 15 residues long. With V trimmed by 6 bases and J by 2 bases, 4 bases remained unmatched.

The V and J genes are TRBV19 and TRBJ2-7, with 9 bases fitting TRBD1. Germline V CDR1 and CDR2: LNHDA, SQIVND (reference sequence). The CDR3 covers 15 residues. V shed 1 base and J 3 bases; nucleotides not matched to a gene: 4. The CDR3 is CASSIAGQGRYEQYF. The CDR3 DNA is TGTGCCAGTAGTATAGCGGGACAGGGACGCTACGAGCAGTACTTC.

The chain links TRBV28 to TRBJ1-1; a possible D gene is TRBD1 (6 bases). With 6 bases removed from V and 0 bases from J, the gap between germline ends came to 11 bases. The CDR3 spans 14 residues. From germline, CDR1 is MDHEN and CDR2 SYDVKM. The CDR3 spells CASRRGGLNTEAFF. The DNA for the CDR3 is TGTGCCAGCAGAAGAGGGGGATTGAACACTGAAGCTTTCTTT. Based on the CDR3 plus reference TRBV28 and TRBJ1-1, the full variable domain is DVKVTQSSRYLVKRTGEKVFLECVQDMDHENMFWYRQDPGLGLRLIYFSYDVKMKEKGDIPEGYSVSREKKERFSLILESASTNQTSMYLCASRRGGLNTEAFFGQGTRLTVV.

The chain uses TRBV7-9 and TRBJ2-2; 11 bases are shared with TRBD2. V was pared by 5 bases and J by 4 bases, with 9 bases of the junction left unmatched. This CDR3 contains 17 residues. The germline V gene encodes CDR1 SEHNR and CDR2 FQNEAQ (reference sequence). The CDR3 here is CASSPPEGLAVTGELFF. CDR3 nucleotides: TGTGCCAGCAGCCCCCCCGAGGGACTAGCGGTCACCGGGGAGCTGTTTTTT.